This paragraph covers one T cell receptor beta chain sequence. Its matching antigen is unknown. V was clipped by 3 bases and J by 3 bases; unmatched bases: 1. CDR1 is SGDLS, CDR2 YYNGEE, per germline. The CDR3 spans 15 residues. These data originate in a study of CD8 T cells in ankylosing spondylitis. Study results and limitations: Blood from ankylosing spondylitis patients appeared to carry a characteristic roughly 8-variant TCR beta motif. Earlier authors reported some of these motif variants in reactive arthritis synovial fluid and blood.

TCRdb called the 5' RACE reads again in MiXCR, with one record for every CDR3 protein. This repertoire shows tens of thousands of distinct CDR3 sequences, more than 8.5% found once; its top ten account for about 30%. The receptor's source is a male donor with ankylosing spondylitis. V is TRBV9 and J is TRBJ2-1; 12 bases map to TRBD2. Material for sequencing was blood, either unsorted or a sorted T cell fraction (not recorded which). The CDR3 loop is CASSGGLAGYNEQFF. The DNA for the CDR3 is TGTGCCAGCAGCGGGGGACTAGCGGGCTACAATGAGCAGTTCTTC.